Below are 11 T cell receptor beta chains sequenced from a single sample in a study of blood T cell repertoires in COVID-19. Libraries were prepared by immunoSEQ multiplex PCR; TCRdb keeps only in-frame clonotypes and omits some of them. The data contain 120,000 to 150,000 clones, 85% of them singletons. Material: peripheral blood. The receptors were gathered from a human donor with acute or convalescent COVID-19. The donor label of this sample is uncertain.

The chain uses TRBV30 and TRBJ2-5; perhaps TRBD1 as D (5 bases). The CDR3 spans 14 residues. The germline V and J ends were trimmed by 8 bases and 0 bases, with 16 bases remaining between them. CDR1 is GTSNPN, CDR2 SVGIG, per germline (reference sequence). The CDR3 region is CAGPRQLYQETQYF. As DNA, the CDR3 is TGTGCCGGACCCCGACAGTTGTACCAAGAGACCCAGTACTTC.

The V call is TRBV18, the J call TRBJ1-1; 9 bases are a match to TRBD1. With 3 bases clipped from V and 6 bases from J, the junction kept 20 bases outside the gene matches. CDR3 length: 19 amino acids. Germline V gene lookup returns CDR1 KGHSH and CDR2 LQKENI. CDR3 amino acids: CASSPRSPGQGLRKAEAFF. The DNA for the CDR3 is TGTGCCAGCTCACCGCGTTCCCCGGGACAGGGTCTGCGAAAGGCTGAAGCTTTCTTT.

This clone occurred once. CDR3 bases: TGTGCCACCGGAAAGGGGGATTTCGGCAATCAGCCCCAGCATTTT. Translated, it gives CATGKGDFGNQPQHF. This chain connects TRBV15 to TRBJ1-5, with a tentative D call TRBD1 (6 bases). Germline V gene lookup returns CDR1 LNHNV and CDR2 YYDKDF (reference sequence). CDR3 size: 15 residues. The germline V and J ends were trimmed by 8 bases and 2 bases, with 16 bases remaining between them.

V and J are TRBV2 and TRBJ2-3, with D tentatively TRBD1 (6 bases). V gave up 4 bases and J gave up 1 base, with 9 bases separating them. The germline CDR1 and CDR2 sequences are SNHLY and FYNNEI. The CDR3 runs 14 residues. The CDR3 protein is CASSADSRTDTQYF. The CDR3 DNA reads as TGTGCCAGCAGTGCGGACAGCCGCACAGATACGCAGTATTTT.

The chain combines TRBV7-9 with TRBJ1-4, with D hard to call. Trimming shortened V by 3 bases and J by 0 bases, and 11 bases separated the two germline ends. The CDR3 totals 16 residues. Germline lookup yields CDR1 SEHNR and CDR2 FQNEAQ (reference sequence). The CDR3 spells CASSLSYRATNEKLFF. The CDR3, as DNA: TGTGCCAGCAGCTTGTCCTACAGAGCAACTAATGAAAAACTGTTTTTT. Based on the CDR3 plus reference TRBV7-9 and TRBJ1-4, the full variable domain is DTGVSQNPRHKITKRGQNVTFRCDPISEHNRLYWYRQTLGQGPEFLTYFQNEAQLEKSRLLSDRFSAERPKGSFSTLEIQRTEQGDSAMYLCASSLSYRATNEKLFFGSGTQLSVL.

The chain links TRBV19 to TRBJ1-1; 10 bases agree with TRBD1. CDR1 and CDR2 (germline): LNHDA, SQIVND (reference sequence). V was clipped by 7 bases and J by 10 bases; unmatched bases: 6. CDR3 length: 12 residues. The CDR3 here is CASTDRGLVAFF. Written as DNA, the CDR3 is TGTGCCAGTACCGACAGGGGGCTTGTAGCTTTCTTT.

In DNA form, the CDR3 reads TGTGCCAGCGGTATAACGGGGGGTTTAGGAGAGACCCAGTACTTC. Its translation is CASGITGGLGETQYF. The chain carries TRBV6-6 and TRBJ2-5, with TRBD2 identical over 7 bases. CDR1 MNHNY and CDR2 SVGAGI come from the germline V gene (reference sequence). The CDR3 is made up of 15 amino acids. J was trimmed by 4 bases and V by 8 bases; bases with no gene match: 13.

The chain combines TRBV24-1 with TRBJ1-5, with D maybe TRBD1 (5 bases). CDR3 length equals 16 residues. The germline gives CDR1 KGHDR, CDR2 SFDVKD. V was shortened by 3 bases and J by 7 bases, with 18 bases between the two germline ends. The CDR3 sequence: CATSDPSGGVGQPQHF. The CDR3 DNA reads TGTGCCACCAGTGATCCGAGTGGGGGGGTAGGACAGCCCCAGCATTTT.

This clone was counted only a few times. The chain has TRBV18 and TRBJ1-6, with TRBD1 matching 7 bases. This CDR3 has 17 residues. V was clipped by 4 bases and J by 7 bases; unmatched bases: 13. Looked up from germline, CDR1 is KGHSH and CDR2 is LQKENI. This chain's CDR3 is CASSQEQGIRENSPLHF. DNA of the CDR3: TGTGCCAGCTCACAAGAACAGGGGATTCGGGAAAATTCACCCCTCCACTTT.

The chain recombines TRBV9 with TRBJ2-1; weak D call: TRBD2 (6 bases). Germline values: CDR1 SGDLS, CDR2 YYNGEE. The CDR3 length is 15 residues. V was pared by 4 bases and J by 5 bases, with 16 bases between. The CDR3, as DNA: TGTGCCAGCAGCACGGGACTGTGGGAAAACAATGAGCAGTTCTTC. Amino acids: CASSTGLWENNEQFF.

The chain carries TRBV6-2 or TRBV6-3 and TRBJ2-7; 11 nucleotides agree with TRBD2. Germline CDR1 MNHEY, CDR2 SVGEGT. The CDR3 consists of 15 residues. Trimming removed 5 bases from V and 3 bases from J; junction bases left unmatched: 6. The CDR3 DNA reads as TGTGCCAGCAGTGGGCCGGGACTAGCGGTCTACGAGCAGTACTTC. Its translation is CASSGPGLAVYEQYF.